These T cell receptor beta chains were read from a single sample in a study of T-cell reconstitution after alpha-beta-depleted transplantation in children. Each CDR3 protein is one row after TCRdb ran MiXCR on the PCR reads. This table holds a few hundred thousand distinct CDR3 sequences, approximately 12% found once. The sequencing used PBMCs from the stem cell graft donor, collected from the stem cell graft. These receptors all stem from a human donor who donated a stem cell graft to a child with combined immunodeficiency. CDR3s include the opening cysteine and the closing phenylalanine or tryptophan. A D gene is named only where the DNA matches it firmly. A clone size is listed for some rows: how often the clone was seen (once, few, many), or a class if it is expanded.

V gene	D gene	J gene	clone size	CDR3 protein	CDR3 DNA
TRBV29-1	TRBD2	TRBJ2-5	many	CSGGLAGYQETQYF	TGCAGCGGCGGACTAGCGGGGTACCAAGAGACCCAGTACTTC
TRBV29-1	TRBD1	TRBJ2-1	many	CSVEEGGASSYNEQFF	TGCAGCGTTGAAGAAGGGGGCGCTAGCTCCTACAATGAGCAGTTCTTC
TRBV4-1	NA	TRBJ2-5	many	CASSPTRSGETQYF	TGCGCCAGCAGCCCGACTAGATCGGGAGAGACCCAGTACTTC
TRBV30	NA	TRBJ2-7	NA	CAWSEPGGEPYEQYF	TGTGCCTGGAGTGAACCAGGGGGGGAACCCTACGAGCAGTACTTC
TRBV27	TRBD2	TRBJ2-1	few	CASSSGTSGGNEQFF	TGTGCCAGCAGCTCCGGGACTAGCGGGGGCAATGAGCAGTTCTTC
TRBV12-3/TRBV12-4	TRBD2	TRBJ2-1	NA	CASSPSGGFTNEQFF	TGTGCCAGCAGTCCCAGCGGGGGATTTACGAATGAGCAGTTCTTC
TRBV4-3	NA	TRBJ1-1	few	CASSQVNRGSPEAFF	TGCGCCAGCAGCCAAGTTAACAGAGGGTCCCCTGAAGCTTTCTTT
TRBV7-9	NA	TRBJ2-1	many	CASSFLGVRGNEQFF	TGTGCCAGCAGCTTTTTGGGGGTAAGAGGGAATGAGCAGTTCTTC
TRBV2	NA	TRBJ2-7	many	CAIQGWDGPSYEQYF	TGTGCCATCCAAGGATGGGACGGCCCCTCCTACGAGCAGTACTTC
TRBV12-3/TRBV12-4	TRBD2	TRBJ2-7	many	CASSSIGSGRAF	TGTGCCAGTAGTTCAATAGGTAGCGGGAGGGCCTTC
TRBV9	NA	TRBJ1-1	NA	CASRAGEGMNTEAFF	TGTGCCAGCAGAGCGGGGGAGGGCATGAACACTGAAGCTTTCTTT
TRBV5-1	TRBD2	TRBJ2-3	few	CASSLRPSGVSNTQYF	TGCGCCAGCAGCCTTCGCCCTAGCGGGGTCAGTAATACGCAGTATTTT
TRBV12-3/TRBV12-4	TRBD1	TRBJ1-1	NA	CASQLTGGTEAFF	TGTGCCAGCCAATTAACAGGGGGCACTGAAGCTTTCTTT
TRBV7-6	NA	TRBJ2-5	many	CASSSQGIGETQYF	TGTGCCAGCAGCTCACAGGGTATTGGGGAGACCCAGTACTTC
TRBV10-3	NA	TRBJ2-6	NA	CAISLTGAGGSGANVLTF	TGTGCCATTTCGCTGACAGGCGCTGGGGGCTCTGGGGCCAACGTCCTGACTTTC
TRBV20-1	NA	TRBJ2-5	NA	CSATRVLQETQYF	TGCAGTGCTACTCGGGTGTTACAAGAGACCCAGTACTTC
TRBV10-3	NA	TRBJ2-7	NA	CAIKARQSYEQYF	TGTGCCATCAAGGCCCGACAGTCCTACGAGCAGTACTTC
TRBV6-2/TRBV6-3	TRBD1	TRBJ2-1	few	CASRDRGRGYNEQFF	TGTGCCAGCAGAGACAGGGGGCGAGGATACAATGAGCAGTTCTTC
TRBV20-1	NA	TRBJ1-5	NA	CSAGGSNQPQHF	TGCAGTGCGGGAGGGAGCAATCAGCCCCAGCATTTT
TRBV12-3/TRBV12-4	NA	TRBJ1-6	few	CASSGTGPNSPLHF	TGTGCCAGCAGTGGAACCGGGCCGAATTCACCCCTCCACTTT
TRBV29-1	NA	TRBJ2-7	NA	CSVAPRGVNYEQYF	TGCAGCGTTGCCCCCAGGGGAGTAAACTACGAGCAGTACTTC
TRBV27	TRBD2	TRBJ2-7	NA	CASRRSSGSSYEQYF	TGTGCCAGCAGGCGGTCTAGCGGGAGCTCCTACGAGCAGTACTTC
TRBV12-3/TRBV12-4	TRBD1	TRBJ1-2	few	CASSLALTGGRYTF	TGTGCCAGCAGTTTAGCGCTAACAGGGGGCCGCTACACCTTC
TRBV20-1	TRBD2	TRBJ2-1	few	CSARDWGSSGFTAEQFF	TGCAGTGCTAGAGATTGGGGTAGTAGCGGGTTCACTGCTGAGCAGTTCTTC
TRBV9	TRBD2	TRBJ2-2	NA	CASSGTLAAPNTGELFF	TGTGCCAGCAGCGGAACGCTAGCGGCACCGAACACCGGGGAGCTGTTTTTT
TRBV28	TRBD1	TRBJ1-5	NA	CASSQGDRGHEQPQHF	TGTGCCAGCAGCCAGGGGGACAGGGGGCACGAGCAGCCCCAGCATTTT
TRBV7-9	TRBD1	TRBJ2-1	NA	CASSHEGASLHEQFF	TGTGCCAGCAGCCACGAGGGGGCTAGCCTTCATGAGCAGTTCTTC
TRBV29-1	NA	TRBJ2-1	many	CSGTVYNEQFF	TGCAGCGGGACAGTTTACAATGAGCAGTTCTTC
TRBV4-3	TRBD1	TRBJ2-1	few	CASSQDWQGAYNEQFF	TGCGCCAGCAGCCAAGATTGGCAGGGGGCGTACAATGAGCAGTTCTTC
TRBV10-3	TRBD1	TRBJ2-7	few	CAISDTGTGVYEQYF	TGTGCCATCAGTGATACCGGGACAGGGGTCTACGAGCAGTACTTC
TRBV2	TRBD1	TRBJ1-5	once	CACWPDRGRNQPQHF	TGTGCCTGCTGGCCAGACAGGGGACGCAATCAGCCCCAGCATTTT
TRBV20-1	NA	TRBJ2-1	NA	CSARVGPRGPYNEQFF	TGCAGTGCTAGAGTGGGACCCCGGGGGCCCTACAATGAGCAGTTCTTC
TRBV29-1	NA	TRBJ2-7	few	CSVVGGISYEQYF	TGCAGCGTTGTGGGGGGCATCTCCTACGAGCAGTACTTC
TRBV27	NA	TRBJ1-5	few	CASSLGSYQPQHF	TGTGCCAGCAGTTTGGGCAGTTATCAGCCCCAGCATTTT
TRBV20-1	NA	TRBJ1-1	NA	CSASQGLDTEAFF	TGCAGTGCTAGTCAGGGTTTGGACACTGAAGCTTTCTTT
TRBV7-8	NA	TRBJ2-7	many	CASSLDAGRIYEQYF	TGTGCCAGCAGCTTAGACGCCGGCAGGATCTACGAGCAGTACTTC
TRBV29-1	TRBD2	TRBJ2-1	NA	CSVVGLMLAGVNEQFF	TGCAGCGTTGTGGGTTTGATGCTAGCGGGAGTGAATGAGCAGTTCTTC
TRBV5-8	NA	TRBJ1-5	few	CASSPRSQAVLNQPQHF	TGTGCCAGCAGCCCGAGGTCCCAGGCAGTCCTCAATCAGCCCCAGCATTTT
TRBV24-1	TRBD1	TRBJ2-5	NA	CATPLGDRAAQETQYF	TGTGCCACCCCCCTGGGGGACAGGGCCGCACAAGAGACCCAGTACTTC
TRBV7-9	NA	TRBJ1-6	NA	CASSPPGVADSPLHF	TGTGCCAGCAGCCCCCCGGGGGTTGCGGATTCACCCCTCCACTTT
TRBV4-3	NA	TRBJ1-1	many	CASSPVGGHHTEAFF	TGCGCCAGCAGCCCCGTCGGGGGGCACCACACTGAAGCTTTCTTT
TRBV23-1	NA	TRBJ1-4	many	CASSPKPRTHEKLFF	TGCGCCAGCAGCCCTAAACCCCGAACTCATGAAAAACTGTTTTTT
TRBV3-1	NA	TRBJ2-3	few	CASSLLSEVTDTQYF	TGTGCCAGCAGCTTATTGTCTGAAGTCACAGATACGCAGTATTTT
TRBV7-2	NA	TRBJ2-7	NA	CASSFQGGEQYF	TGTGCCAGCAGCTTCCAGGGGGGCGAGCAGTACTTC
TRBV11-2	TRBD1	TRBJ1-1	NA	CASSLGAGGMGTEAFF	TGTGCCAGCAGCTTAGGGGCAGGGGGTATGGGGACTGAAGCTTTCTTT
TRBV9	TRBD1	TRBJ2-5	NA	CASSDGTVGQETQYF	TGTGCCAGCAGCGACGGGACAGTAGGACAAGAGACCCAGTACTTC
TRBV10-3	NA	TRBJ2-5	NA	CAISEMRGGYQETQYF	TGTGCCATCAGTGAAATGAGGGGGGGGTACCAAGAGACCCAGTACTTC
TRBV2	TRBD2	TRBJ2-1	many	CASSVGGSWSEQFF	TGTGCCAGCAGTGTAGGCGGGAGTTGGAGTGAGCAGTTCTTC
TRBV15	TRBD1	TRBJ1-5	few	CATSRALGQLYSNQPQHF	TGTGCCACCAGCAGAGCCCTGGGACAGCTATATAGCAATCAGCCCCAGCATTTT
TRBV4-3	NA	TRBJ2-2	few	CASSQDGTTGELFF	TGCGCCAGCAGCCAAGACGGAACTACCGGGGAGCTGTTTTTT
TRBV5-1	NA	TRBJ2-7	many	CASSPGEGIDEQYF	TGCGCCAGCAGCCCGGGGGAAGGGATCGACGAGCAGTACTTC
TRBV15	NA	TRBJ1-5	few	CATSRDQGDQPQHF	TGTGCCACCAGCAGAGATCAAGGAGATCAGCCCCAGCATTTT
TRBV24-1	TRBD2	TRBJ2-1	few	CATSDSPGLAGYNEQFF	TGTGCCACCAGTGATTCTCCAGGACTAGCGGGGTACAATGAGCAGTTCTTC
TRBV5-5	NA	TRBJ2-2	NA	CASSLTGSAGELFF	TGTGCCAGCAGCTTGACGGGGTCTGCCGGGGAGCTGTTTTTT
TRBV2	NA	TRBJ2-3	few	CASSEGTPALQYF	TGTGCCAGCAGTGAAGGGACGCCCGCCCTGCAGTATTTT
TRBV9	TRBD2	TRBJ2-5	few	CASSIGLAGAETQYF	TGTGCCAGCAGCATCGGACTAGCGGGAGCGGAGACCCAGTACTTC
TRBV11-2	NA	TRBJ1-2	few	CASSSLGGINYGYTF	TGTGCCAGCAGCTCGCTCGGAGGGATTAACTATGGCTACACCTTC
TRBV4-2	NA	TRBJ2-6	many	CASSHRDTGSGANVLTF	TGTGCCAGCAGCCACCGGGACACGGGCTCTGGGGCCAACGTCCTGACTTTC
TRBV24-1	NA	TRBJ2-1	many	CATSDFLNINEQFF	TGTGCCACCAGTGATTTCCTCAACATCAATGAGCAGTTCTTC